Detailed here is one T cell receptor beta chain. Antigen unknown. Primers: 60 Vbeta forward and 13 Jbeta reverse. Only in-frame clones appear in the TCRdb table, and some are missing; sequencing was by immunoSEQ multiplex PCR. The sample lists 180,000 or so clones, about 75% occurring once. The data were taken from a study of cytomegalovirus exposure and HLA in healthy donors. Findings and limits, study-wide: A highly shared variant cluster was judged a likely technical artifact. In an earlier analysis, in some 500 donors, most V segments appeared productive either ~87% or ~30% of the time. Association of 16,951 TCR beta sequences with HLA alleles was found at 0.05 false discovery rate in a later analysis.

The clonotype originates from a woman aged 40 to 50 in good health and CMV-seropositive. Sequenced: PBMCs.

The CDR3 reads CASTGPAAGANVLTF. In DNA form, the CDR3 reads TGTGCCAGCACCGGTCCGGCGGCTGGGGCCAACGTCCTGACTTTC. The chain links TRBV6-1 to TRBJ2-6; no clear D gene. The V end was cut by 7 bases, the J end by 2 bases, with 12 bases between. This CDR3 comprises 15 residues. The germline CDR1 and CDR2 sequences are MNHNS and SASEGT.